The 27 T cell receptor beta chains listed next were all sequenced from one sample in a study of siplizumab effects on memory and regulatory T cells. The protocol was immunoSEQ multiplex PCR, while the TCRdb copy is restricted to in-frame clones and leaves out a portion. Of approximately 100,000 clones in the sample, roughly 92% are singletons; the top ten hold approximately 0.61%. The sequenced material came from Tregs sorted from blood. These receptors were obtained from a human donor in good health.

This clone was counted once. The chain combines TRBV2 with TRBJ2-1, with 9 bases that match TRBD2. V lost 3 bases and J lost 10; bases outside the gene matches: 4. The CDR3 extends over 13 amino acids. Germline V gene data show CDR1 as SNHLY and CDR2 as FYNNEI. CDR3 amino acids: CASSESSGMEQFF. DNA of the CDR3: TGTGCCAGCAGTGAGTCTAGCGGGATGGAGCAGTTCTTC.

The chain uses TRBV29-1 and TRBJ2-2; no clear D. The CDR3 is made up of 13 amino acids. CDR1 and CDR2 (germline): SQVTM, ANQGSEA. Trimming shortened V by 0 bases and J by 3 bases, and 5 bases separated the two germline ends. CDR3 bases: TGCAGCGTTGAAGATCCCTACACCGGGGAGCTGTTTTTT. This sequence encodes CSVEDPYTGELFF.

V and J are TRBV30 and TRBJ2-7; D ambiguous. The V end was cut by 0 bases, the J end by 1 base, with 19 bases between. The germline V gene has CDR1 GTSNPN and CDR2 SVGIG (reference sequence). CDR3 length equals 17 residues. The chain's CDR3 is CAWSVRVRQPISYEQYF. In DNA, the CDR3 is TGTGCCTGGAGTGTACGGGTCAGGCAACCCATATCCTACGAGCAGTACTTC.

The chain couples TRBV30 to TRBJ1-5; D call uncertain. Germline V gene sequence: CDR1 GTSNPN, CDR2 SVGIG (reference sequence). This CDR3 contains 14 residues. The ends were cut back, 2 bases at V and 4 bases at J, with 12 bases in the middle. The CDR3: CAWSLGSGNQPQHF. Written as DNA, the CDR3 is TGTGCCTGGAGTCTGGGGTCTGGAAATCAGCCCCAGCATTTT.

With regard to this clone: The junction departs from germline at one end; a sequencing error may be responsible. The V and J genes are TRBV6-6 and TRBJ1-4; D is unresolved. Per germline, CDR1 MNHNY and CDR2 SVGAGI (reference sequence). The CDR3 length is 14 residues. The CDR3 sequence is CASTLEGRNGKLFF. As DNA, the CDR3 is TGTGCCAGCACCTTGGAAGGACGTAATGGAAAACTGTTTTTT.

V usage is TRBV2 and J usage is TRBJ2-3; 9 bases agree with TRBD1. This CDR3 is built from 17 residues. Losses at the gene ends were 8 bases for V and 4 bases for J; bases not matched to a gene: 16. The germline gives CDR1 SNHLY, CDR2 FYNNEI. The CDR3 reads CASQFLRTGDGPDTQYF. The CDR3 DNA follows: TGTGCCAGCCAATTTCTCCGGACAGGGGATGGGCCAGATACGCAGTATTTT.

The V gene is TRBV27, the J gene TRBJ1-2; no clear D. V lost 7 bases, J lost 5 bases, and 14 bases lay in between. The CDR3 is made up of 13 amino acids. Germline loops: CDR1 MNHEY, CDR2 SMNVEV (reference sequence). As DNA, the CDR3 is TGTGCCAGCAAGGGCGGTTCTTGGTATGGCTACACCTTC. The encoded protein is CASKGGSWYGYTF.

The chain couples TRBV2 to TRBJ1-4, with no clear D. The CDR3 consists of 15 residues. Germline V lookup: CDR1 SNHLY, CDR2 FYNNEI. Trimming shortened V by 3 bases and J by 2 bases, and 10 bases separated the two germline ends. As DNA, the CDR3 is TGTGCCAGCAGTGAGGAGGGAAAGACTAATGAAAAACTGTTTTTT. Residues: CASSEEGKTNEKLFF. The full variable domain, in which reference TRBV2 and TRBJ1-4 provide the parts outside the CDR3, is EPEVTQTPSHQVTQMGQEVILRCVPISNHLYFYWYRQILGQKVEFLVSFYNNEISEKSEIFDDQFSVERPDGSNFTLKIRSTKLEDSAMYFCASSEEGKTNEKLFFGSGTQLSVL.

The rearrangement uses TRBV10-3 and TRBJ2-1, with 9 positions matching TRBD2. CDR1 is ENHRY, CDR2 SYGVKD, per germline. This CDR3 comprises 15 residues. Trimming cost V 4 bases and J 4 bases; bases outside gene matches: 5. CDR3 coding DNA: TGTGCCATCAGTGCAGTAGCGGGGGTGTACAATGAGCAGTTCTTC. Protein sequence: CAISAVAGVYNEQFF.

The table lists this clone with a count of one. CDR3 coding DNA: TGCAGTTGCGATTGGGTGGAGACCCAGTACTTC. As protein: CSCDWVETQYF. This rearrangement joins TRBV20-1 to TRBJ2-5; no definite D call. Trimming left V 8 bases short and J 5 bases short, with 12 bases between. CDR3 length: 11 residues. Per the germline V gene, CDR1 is DFQATT and CDR2 is SNEGSKA (reference sequence).

The V call is TRBV5-6, the J call TRBJ1-3, with D perhaps TRBD1 (5 bases). The germline CDR1 and CDR2 sequences are SGHDT and YYEEEE. The V and J ends lost 1 base and 7 bases respectively, with 12 bases between them. The CDR3 runs to 14 residues. Here the CDR3 DNA reads TGTGCCAGCAGCTTGTCAGGGACTCGCAACACCATATATTTT. It encodes CASSLSGTRNTIYF.

CDR3 loop: CATSRDPPLASYNEQFF. The CDR3 coding sequence is TGTGCCACCAGCAGAGATCCTCCTCTAGCCTCCTACAATGAGCAGTTCTTC. The chain employs TRBV15 and TRBJ2-1; possible D gene TRBD2, 5 bases. The CDR3 totals 17 residues. Germline loops: CDR1 LNHNV, CDR2 YYDKDF (reference sequence). V lost 0 bases and J lost 0, with 12 bases in between.

The gene calls are TRBV28 and TRBJ2-7, with TRBD2 as a possible D gene (6 bases). Trimming took off 3 bases at V and 1 base at J, with 10 bases between the two ends. The CDR3 runs to 14 residues. From germline, CDR1 is MDHEN and CDR2 SYDVKM. The CDR3 spells CASSFGGASYEQYF. The CDR3 DNA reads as TGTGCCAGCAGTTTCGGGGGTGCGTCCTACGAGCAGTACTTC.

V usage is TRBV5-1 and J usage is TRBJ2-3, with D tentatively TRBD2 (6 bases). This CDR3 is built from 14 residues. Germline V gives CDR1 SGHRS, CDR2 YFSETQ. The V end was cut by 4 bases, the J end by 2 bases, with 11 bases between. CDR3 in amino acids: CASSLGTHTDTQYF. The CDR3 DNA follows: TGCGCCAGCAGCCTAGGGACTCACACAGATACGCAGTATTTT.

The V and J genes are TRBV4-1 and TRBJ2-2; 7 nucleotides agree with TRBD2. V gave up 3 bases and J gave up 1 base; unmatched junction bases: 14. CDR1 and CDR2 from the germline V gene are MGHRA and YSYEKL. The CDR3 runs 19 residues. CDR3 in amino acids: CASSHAWGGRRLNTGELFF. The CDR3 DNA reads as TGCGCCAGCAGCCATGCTTGGGGAGGGAGGAGGTTGAACACCGGGGAGCTGTTTTTT.

Comment on this clone: The identical CDR3 is also encoded by other nucleotide sequences in the sample. The CDR3: CASSPSGNTGELFF. The CDR3 DNA follows: TGTGCCAGCTCACCGTCGGGGAACACCGGGGAGCTGTTTTTT. The chain joins TRBV18 to TRBJ2-2; D unclear. The CDR3 has 14 amino acids. Trimming removed 3 bases at V and 1 base at J, with 6 bases between. Germline CDR1 is KGHSH and CDR2 is LQKENI.

The chain employs TRBV6-6 and TRBJ1-2, with 8 nucleotides matching TRBD1. Losses at the gene ends were 7 bases for V and 13 bases for J; bases not matched to a gene: 11. The CDR3 has 12 amino acids. Germline loops: CDR1 MNHNY, CDR2 SVGAGI (reference sequence). The CDR3 DNA is TGTGCCAGCAACGAACCCGGGACAGGAATCACCTTC. It encodes CASNEPGTGITF.

The chain recombines TRBV28 with TRBJ1-4; the D gene is possibly TRBD1 (5 bases). This CDR3 comprises 14 residues. From germline, CDR1 is MDHEN and CDR2 SYDVKM. V lost 3 bases and J lost 5, with 10 bases in between. The CDR3 nucleotides are TGTGCCAGCAGTTTTGGGGGGGTCAATGAAAAACTGTTTTTT. Its protein product is CASSFGGVNEKLFF.

The chain combines TRBV15 with TRBJ2-1; D remains unclear. The CDR3 totals 16 residues. V gave up 0 bases and J gave up 1 base, with 10 bases separating them. The germline CDR1 and CDR2 sequences are LNHNV and YYDKDF (reference sequence). The CDR3 DNA sequence: TGTGCCACCAGCAGAGATCGACAAAGGTCCTACAATGAGCAGTTCTTC. Its protein is CATSRDRQRSYNEQFF.

The chain employs TRBV7-8 and TRBJ2-3; no clear D gene. The V end was cut by 5 bases, the J end by 3 bases, with 15 bases between. The CDR3 runs 15 residues. In germline, CDR1 is SGHVS, CDR2 FQNEAQ. DNA of the CDR3: TGTGCCAGCAGCACACAGTGGCTCAAAACAGATACGCAGTATTTT. Its protein is CASSTQWLKTDTQYF.

The chain links TRBV27 to TRBJ2-7, with 7 bases fitting TRBD1. J lost 2 bases, V lost 3 bases, and 7 bases had no gene match. The CDR3 consists of 15 residues. Germline V CDR1 and CDR2: MNHEY, SMNVEV (reference sequence). In DNA, the CDR3 is TGTGCCAGCAGTTTTTTCCCGGGGACAGCCTACGAGCAGTACTTC. Translation: CASSFFPGTAYEQYF.

The chain links TRBV2 to TRBJ2-5; perhaps TRBD2 as D (6 bases). Germline V gene sequence: CDR1 SNHLY, CDR2 FYNNEI. The CDR3 covers 17 residues. The V end was cut by 7 bases, the J end by 3 bases, with 24 bases between. The CDR3 nucleotides read TGTGCCAGCACCCTCGGGGGTCTGACAAATCCAAAAGAGACCCAGTACTTC. Its translation: CASTLGGLTNPKETQYF.

The chain employs TRBV28 and TRBJ2-3; no clear D gene. CDR3 length: 13 amino acids. V was shortened by 2 bases and J by 7 bases, with 10 bases between the two germline ends. The germline V gene has CDR1 MDHEN and CDR2 SYDVKM. Written as DNA, the CDR3 is TGTGCCAGCAGTTTACCCCGATTCAATACGCAGTATTTT. Translation gives CASSLPRFNTQYF.

The chain employs TRBV7-9 and TRBJ2-3, with 13 bases matching TRBD2. J was trimmed by 8 bases and V by 5 bases; bases with no gene match: 7. CDR3 size: 15 residues. Germline V CDR1 and CDR2: SEHNR, FQNEAQ (reference sequence). CDR3 sequence (DNA): TGTGCCAGCAGCCTACTAGCGGGAGGGCCGGGTACGCAGTATTTT. Protein: CASSLLAGGPGTQYF.

The chain recombines TRBV25-1 with TRBJ2-1; D is possibly TRBD1 or TRBD2 (7 bases each). In germline, CDR1 is MGHDK, CDR2 SYGVNS. Trimming stripped 6 bases from V and 5 bases from J, with 20 bases between. The CDR3 runs to 16 residues. For the CDR3, the DNA is TGTGCCAGCAGGAGGATGGGAGGGGGCGGTCACAATGAGCAGTTCTTC. Protein sequence: CASRRMGGGGHNEQFF.

The count of this clone is one. This chain joins TRBV28 and TRBJ2-4, with D possibly matching TRBD1 (6 bases). V dropped 3 bases and J dropped 2 bases, with 11 bases sitting between them. This CDR3 region has 15 residues. Per germline, CDR1 MDHEN and CDR2 SYDVKM. The CDR3 nucleotides read TGTGCCAGCAGTTTCGAGACAGGCTCCAAAAACATTCAGTACTTC. Protein product: CASSFETGSKNIQYF.

V usage is TRBV19 and J usage is TRBJ2-5, with a weak D call TRBD2 (6 bases). The CDR3 runs to 15 residues. V was pared by 5 bases and J by 1 base, with 14 bases between. CDR1 and CDR2 from the germline V gene are LNHDA and SQIVND (reference sequence). The chain's CDR3 is CASSPSAAIQETQYF. The CDR3 DNA is TGTGCCAGTAGTCCTAGCGCGGCCATCCAAGAGACCCAGTACTTC.